One TCR beta chain is described in this entry. This record belongs to a study of T cell clusters in autoimmune cytopenias. TRB was amplified by touch-down multiplex PCR, primer pools A and B combined. TCRdb reprocessed the multiplex PCR reads and keeps a single row for each CDR3 protein, giving no DNA. The sample spans about 5,000 distinct CDR3 sequences; the ten largest clones claim about half. TRB was amplified from around 250 ng of peripheral blood genomic DNA per sample. The CDR3 runs to 15 residues. CDR1 is SEHNR and CDR2 is FQNEAQ in the germline V gene (reference sequence). Another study also made use of these data, one on T cell repertoires in aging, cancer and after chemotherapy.

V is TRBV7-9 and J is TRBJ2-1; TCRdb proposes TRBD2, but this gene call is untestable without DNA. This receptor was identified in a human donor in good health. Material: peripheral blood. Here the CDR3 reads CASSPRTSGRNEQFF.